This is a list of T cell receptor beta chains from one sample in a study of blood T cell repertoires in COVID-19. Generated by immunoSEQ multiplex PCR, the TCRdb table keeps only in-frame clones and is missing some. The table includes roughly 250,000 clones, 80% to 90% detected once. Sequencing was done on a sample of peripheral blood. The origin of the receptors is a man under 40 with acute or convalescent COVID-19. Both conserved end residues are part of each CDR3. The D gene is left open where the match is weak. Not every row has a clone size; where given, it reads once, few, many or a size class.

V	length	size	J	D	CDR3	DNA
TRBV6-5	15	NA	TRBJ2-7	TRBD2	CASSYGGGDFYEQYF	TGTGCCAGCAGTTACGGCGGGGGAGACTTCTACGAGCAGTACTTC
TRBV19	17	few	TRBJ2-6	NA	CASSISGARTGANVLTF	TGTGCCAGTAGTATATCAGGGGCAAGGACTGGGGCCAACGTCCTGACTTTC
TRBV7-8	16	NA	TRBJ1-3	NA	CASSAGPPGAGNTIYF	TGTGCCAGCAGCGCCGGGCCCCCAGGGGCTGGAAACACCATATATTTT
TRBV7-9	16	NA	TRBJ2-1	TRBD2	CASSLGLADKQDEQFF	TGTGCCAGCAGCTTAGGACTAGCGGATAAACAGGATGAGCAGTTCTTC
TRBV5-8	13	NA	TRBJ2-1	NA	CASSGRVQDEQFF	TGTGCCAGCAGCGGAAGAGTGCAGGATGAGCAGTTCTTC
TRBV19	15	NA	TRBJ1-4	NA	CASSAGFSTNEKLFF	TGTGCCAGTAGTGCCGGGTTCTCAACTAATGAAAAACTGTTTTTT
TRBV5-1	15	once	TRBJ2-3	NA	CASSSIGQNQDTQYF	TGCGCCAGCAGCTCAATAGGACAGAACCAAGATACGCAGTATTTT
TRBV5-8	15	NA	TRBJ2-7	TRBD1	CASSPSRQGYYEQYF	TGTGCCAGCAGCCCCTCTAGACAGGGGTACTACGAGCAGTACTTC
TRBV11-3	13	once	TRBJ2-2	NA	CASSSKGTGELFF	TGTGCCAGCAGCTCCAAGGGGACCGGGGAGCTGTTTTTT
TRBV6-1	12	NA	TRBJ2-1	NA	CASRQTPNEQFF	TGTGCCAGCAGACAGACCCCCAATGAGCAGTTCTTC
TRBV11-2	15	NA	TRBJ1-6	NA	CASSPIAGNNSPLHF	TGTGCCAGCAGCCCAATAGCGGGGAATAATTCACCCCTCCACTTT
TRBV7-8	19	few	TRBJ2-6	TRBD1	CASSLGSGTGNSGANVLTF	TGTGCCAGCAGCTTAGGGTCTGGGACAGGGAATAGCGGGGCCAACGTCCTGACTTTC
TRBV27	13	NA	TRBJ1-5	TRBD1	CASSLTGEQPQHF	TGTGCCAGCAGTTTAACAGGGGAACAGCCCCAGCATTTT
TRBV9	14	NA	TRBJ1-1	NA	CASSADSRRAEAFF	TGTGCCAGCAGCGCAGACAGCAGGAGGGCTGAAGCTTTCTTT
TRBV10-1	15	NA	TRBJ1-5	NA	CASSGGGQGGQPQHF	TGCGCCAGCAGTGGGGGGGGACAAGGGGGTCAGCCCCAGCATTTT
TRBV10-3	11	NA	TRBJ1-5	TRBD1	CAISSGQAQHF	TGTGCCATCAGCTCCGGACAGGCCCAGCATTTT
TRBV3-1/TRBV3-2	14	NA	TRBJ1-2	TRBD1	CASSPGQGVYGYTF	TGTGCCAGCAGCCCTGGACAGGGGGTTTATGGCTACACCTTC
TRBV5-1	15	few	TRBJ2-3	TRBD2	CASSLLAGESDTQYF	TGCGCCAGCAGCTTGTTGGCGGGAGAGTCAGATACGCAGTATTTT
TRBV24-1	15	NA	TRBJ2-5	NA	CATSDPRAAPETQYF	TGTGCCACCAGTGACCCGCGGGCAGCCCCAGAGACCCAGTACTTC
TRBV7-9	15	NA	TRBJ1-2	NA	CASSLLETANYGYTF	TGTGCCAGCAGCTTACTCGAGACAGCTAACTATGGCTACACCTTC
TRBV2	14	NA	TRBJ2-5	TRBD1	CASSIQGAAETQYF	TGTGCCAGCAGTATACAGGGGGCGGCCGAGACCCAGTACTTC
TRBV19	15	NA	TRBJ2-7	TRBD2	CASSRSAGGTYEQYF	TGTGCCAGTAGTAGGTCAGCGGGGGGGACCTACGAGCAGTACTTC
TRBV6-5	16	NA	TRBJ1-2	TRBD1	CASSYHRDRGDYGYTF	TGTGCCAGCAGTTATCATCGGGACAGGGGTGACTATGGCTACACCTTC
TRBV3-1/TRBV3-2	13	NA	TRBJ1-6	NA	CASSQTGSNLLHF	TGTGCCAGCAGCCAAACCGGGAGCAACCTCCTCCACTTT
TRBV10-3	14	NA	TRBJ1-1	TRBD1	CAITVVAGGTEAFF	TGTGCCATCACCGTAGTTGCAGGGGGGACTGAAGCTTTCTTT
TRBV4-1	16	once	TRBJ2-7	NA	CASSQVGLVPMYEQYF	TGCGCCAGCAGCCAAGTCGGACTCGTACCGATGTACGAGCAGTACTTC
TRBV5-4	17	NA	TRBJ1-1	NA	CASSPRPGRIMNTEAFF	TGTGCCAGCAGCCCCAGACCAGGGCGGATTATGAACACTGAAGCTTTCTTT
TRBV14	13	NA	TRBJ1-1	NA	CASSLTRNTEAFF	TGTGCCAGTTCGCTCACAAGGAACACTGAAGCTTTCTTT
TRBV7-9	13	NA	TRBJ1-2	NA	CASSPRRDYGYTF	TGTGCCAGCAGCCCCAGACGGGACTATGGCTACACCTTC
TRBV24-1	13	NA	TRBJ1-1	NA	CATSDWRYTEAFF	TGTGCCACCAGTGATTGGAGATACACTGAAGCTTTCTTT
TRBV10-3	14	few	TRBJ2-7	TRBD1	CAISAGTGSYEQYF	TGTGCCATCAGTGCCGGGACAGGCTCCTACGAGCAGTACTTC
TRBV5-1	15	NA	TRBJ2-1	NA	CASSLDSFGGNEQFF	TGCGCCAGCAGCTTGGACTCATTCGGCGGGAATGAGCAGTTCTTC
TRBV6-7	14	NA	TRBJ2-7	TRBD1	CASSKITGDHEQYF	TGTGCCAGCAGTAAGATTACAGGGGACCACGAGCAGTACTTC
TRBV5-1	15	NA	TRBJ2-1	NA	CASSLGQDSYNEQFF	TGCGCCAGCAGCTTGGGGCAGGACTCCTACAATGAGCAGTTCTTC
TRBV19	14	NA	TRBJ2-1	NA	CASSRQGSYNEQFF	TGTGCCAGTAGTAGGCAGGGGTCGTACAATGAGCAGTTCTTC
TRBV6-2/TRBV6-3	13	NA	TRBJ2-4	NA	CASSYSGSRIQYF	TGTGCCAGCAGTTACTCGGGGAGCAGGATTCAGTACTTC
TRBV5-3	18	NA	TRBJ1-1	NA	CARSPARQVHLSNTEAFF	TGTGCCAGAAGCCCTGCGAGACAGGTTCATTTGTCAAACACTGAAGCTTTCTTT
TRBV30	16	NA	TRBJ2-1	NA	CAWSVLHPWAYNEQFF	TGTGCCTGGAGTGTACTTCATCCATGGGCATACAATGAGCAGTTCTTC
TRBV18	15	once	TRBJ2-2	NA	CASSPWGGLSGELFF	TGTGCCAGCTCACCATGGGGAGGTCTATCCGGGGAGCTGTTTTTT
TRBV3-1/TRBV3-2	16	NA	TRBJ1-2	NA	CASSQEAVSPNYGYTF	TGTGCCAGCAGCCAAGAGGCAGTCTCACCTAACTATGGCTACACCTTC
TRBV2	13	NA	TRBJ1-3	NA	CATKGRAGNTIYF	TGTGCCACCAAGGGCAGGGCCGGAAACACCATATATTTT
TRBV6-5	15	NA	TRBJ2-7	TRBD2	CASSSRLAGGYEQYF	TGTGCCAGCAGTTCCCGACTAGCGGGGGGGTATGAGCAGTACTTC